This T cell receptor beta chain is drawn from a study of vaccination and CD4 T cells after COVID-19. Cultured CD4+ T cells had their DNA profiled by the Oncomine TCR Beta short-read assay. In TCRdb, the PCR reads were re-called with MiXCR into one record per CDR3 protein. This table holds 16,000 or so distinct CDR3 sequences, around 59% found once. Treatment meaning: roughly 11-day PBMC culture with coronavirus spike peptide pools or control peptides (ViraFEST assay). From germline, CDR1 is DFQATT and CDR2 SNEGSKA (reference sequence). The ends were cut back, 7 bases at V and 4 bases at J, with 23 bases in the middle. This CDR3 spans 16 amino acids. This clonotype was observed a few times. Its antigen is undetermined.

The genes are TRBV20-1 and TRBJ1-5; D unresolved. The sequencing sample was made of CD4+ T cells from blood, cultured in vitro. This receptor was identified in a human donor who had recovered from COVID-19. In nucleotides, the CDR3 is TGCAGTGGGTCCGTCCGGGTGGGTAGAACAAATCAGCCCCAGCATTTT. Encoded protein: CSGSVRVGRTNQPQHF.